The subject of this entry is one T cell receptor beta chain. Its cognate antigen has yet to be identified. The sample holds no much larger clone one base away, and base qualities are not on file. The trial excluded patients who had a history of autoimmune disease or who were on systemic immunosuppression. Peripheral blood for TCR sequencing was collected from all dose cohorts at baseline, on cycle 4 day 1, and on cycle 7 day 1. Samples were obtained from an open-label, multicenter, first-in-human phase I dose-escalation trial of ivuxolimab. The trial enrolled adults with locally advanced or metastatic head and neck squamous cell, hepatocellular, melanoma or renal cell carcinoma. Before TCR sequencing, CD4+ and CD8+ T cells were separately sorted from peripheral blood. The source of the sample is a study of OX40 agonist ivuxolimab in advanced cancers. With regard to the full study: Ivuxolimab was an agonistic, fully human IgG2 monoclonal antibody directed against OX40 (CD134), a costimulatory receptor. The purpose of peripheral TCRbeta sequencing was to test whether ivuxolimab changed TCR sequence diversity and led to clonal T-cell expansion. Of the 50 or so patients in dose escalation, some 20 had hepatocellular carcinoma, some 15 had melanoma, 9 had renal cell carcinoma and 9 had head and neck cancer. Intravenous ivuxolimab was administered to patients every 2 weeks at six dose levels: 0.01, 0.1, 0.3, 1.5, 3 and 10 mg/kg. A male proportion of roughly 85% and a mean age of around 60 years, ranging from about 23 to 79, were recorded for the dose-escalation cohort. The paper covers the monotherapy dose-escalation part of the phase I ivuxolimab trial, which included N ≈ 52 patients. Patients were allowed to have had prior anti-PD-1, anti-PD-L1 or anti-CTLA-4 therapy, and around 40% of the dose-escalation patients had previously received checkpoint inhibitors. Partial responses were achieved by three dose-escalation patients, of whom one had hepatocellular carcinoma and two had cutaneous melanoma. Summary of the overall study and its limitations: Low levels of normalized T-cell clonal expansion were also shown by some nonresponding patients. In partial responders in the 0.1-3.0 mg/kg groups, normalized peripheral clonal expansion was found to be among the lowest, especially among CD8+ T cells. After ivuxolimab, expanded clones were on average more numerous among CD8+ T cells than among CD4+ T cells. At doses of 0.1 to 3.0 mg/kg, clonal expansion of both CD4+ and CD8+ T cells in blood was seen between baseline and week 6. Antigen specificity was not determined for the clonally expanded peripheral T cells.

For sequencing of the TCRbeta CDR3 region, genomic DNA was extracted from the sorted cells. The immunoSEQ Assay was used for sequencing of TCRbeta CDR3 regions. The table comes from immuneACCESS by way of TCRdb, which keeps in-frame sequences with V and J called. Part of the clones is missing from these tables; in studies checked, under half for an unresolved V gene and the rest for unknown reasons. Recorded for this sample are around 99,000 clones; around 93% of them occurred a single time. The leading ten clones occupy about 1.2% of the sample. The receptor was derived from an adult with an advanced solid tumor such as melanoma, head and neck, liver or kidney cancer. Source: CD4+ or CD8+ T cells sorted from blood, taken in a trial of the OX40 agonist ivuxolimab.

The CDR3 sequence is CASSPPGGAIYGEAFF. The sequenced DNA is TGTGCCAGCAGCCCCCCGGGGGGCGCGATTTATGGTGAAGCTTTCTTT. The sequence is built from TRBV7-2 and TRBJ1-1; the D region possibly corresponds to TRBD1 (6 bases align). Spanning cysteine to phenylalanine, the CDR3 consists of 16 amino acids. Only the CDR3 portion is preserved as DNA: 48 bases, with reading frame beginning at the first base. The junction carries 23 bases between V and J, which are trimmed by 5 bases and 7 bases respectively. Reading the germline V gene gives CDR1 SGHTA and CDR2 FQGNSA.